A selection of T cell receptor beta chains follows, all from one sample in a study of blood T cell repertoires in COVID-19. Profiling relied on immunoSEQ multiplex PCR, and the TCRdb table lists in-frame clones only, not all of them. The sample has fewer than 450,000 clones, about 90% seen once; the top ten hold less than 0.75%. Source material: PBMCs or T cells enriched from blood (not recorded which). The source is a man younger than 35 who had recovered from COVID-19. CDR3s include the opening cysteine and the closing phenylalanine or tryptophan. A D gene is named only where the DNA matches it firmly. Rows give clone size only sometimes, using once, few, many, or a class for an expanded clone.

cdr3_aa cdr3_nt j_call d_call v_call clone_size
CASSESPGKGYTF TGTGCCAGCAGTGAATCTCCAGGGAAAGGCTACACCTTC TRBJ1-2 . TRBV25-1 .
CASSRQGRDTEAFF TGCGCCAGCAGTCGACAGGGTAGGGACACTGAAGCTTTCTTT TRBJ1-1 TRBD1 TRBV10-1 .
CASSRTSNQPQHF TGTGCCAGCAGCCGGACTTCAAATCAGCCCCAGCATTTT TRBJ1-5 . TRBV7-3 few
CASNVDRGGSYEQYF TGTGCCAGCAACGTAGACAGGGGGGGTTCCTACGAGCAGTACTTC TRBJ2-7 TRBD1 TRBV2 .
CASSGIGLGYEQYF TGTGCCAGCAGCGGTATCGGACTGGGCTACGAGCAGTACTTC TRBJ2-7 . TRBV2 .
CASSLEGTWHEKLFF TGTGCCAGCAGCTTAGAGGGGACATGGCATGAAAAACTGTTTTTT TRBJ1-4 . TRBV7-9 medium-sized
CASSVRGLPPLHF TGTGCCAGCAGTGTCCGGGGTTTGCCACCCCTCCACTTT TRBJ1-6 . TRBV27 .
CASSQGASGGHNEQFF TGCGCCAGCAGCCAGGGGGCTAGCGGGGGGCACAATGAGCAGTTCTTC TRBJ2-1 TRBD2 TRBV5-1 .
CASSFSGTSGRRVNTGELFF TGTGCCAGCAGCTTTTCCGGGACTAGCGGGAGAAGGGTGAACACCGGGGAGCTGTTTTTT TRBJ2-2 TRBD2 TRBV9 .
CASSSGTGAYEQYF TGCGCCAGCAGTTCCGGGACAGGAGCCTACGAGCAGTACTTC TRBJ2-7 TRBD1 TRBV5-1 few
CATSFRQKTGAMPEAFF TGTGCCACCAGCTTTCGACAAAAGACAGGGGCAATGCCTGAAGCTTTCTTT TRBJ1-1 TRBD1 TRBV15 .
CASSSQTTNTEAFF TGTGCCAGCTCCTCACAGACAACGAACACTGAAGCTTTCTTT TRBJ1-1 . TRBV18 .
CASAQGKITGELFF TGTGCCAGCGCCCAGGGCAAAATCACCGGGGAGCTGTTTTTT TRBJ2-2 . TRBV2 once
CASSPPYPEETQYF TGTGCCAGCTCACCACCGTACCCAGAAGAGACCCAGTACTTC TRBJ2-5 . TRBV18 once
CASSLTGTGEQGNEQFF TGCGCCAGCAGCTTGACCGGGACAGGGGAGCAGGGCAATGAGCAGTTCTTC TRBJ2-1 TRBD1 TRBV5-1 .
CASSCRRLRGVRCEQFF TGTGCCAGCAGCTGCCGACGACTGCGGGGGGTAAGGTGTGAGCAGTTCTTC TRBJ2-1 TRBD2 TRBV9 .
CATSEGDLRGQPQHF TGTGCCACCAGTGAGGGGGACTTACGAGGTCAGCCCCAGCATTTT TRBJ1-5 . TRBV24-1 .
CASSFPTGADTQYF TGTGCCAGCAGCTTCCCTACAGGGGCAGATACGCAGTATTTT TRBJ2-3 TRBD1 TRBV5-5 .
CASSEQGNNSPLHF TGTGCCAGCAGTGAACAGGGTAATAATTCACCCCTCCACTTT TRBJ1-6 . TRBV25-1 .
CSVRGGGQETQYF TGCAGCGTTAGAGGGGGGGGGCAAGAGACCCAGTACTTC TRBJ2-5 . TRBV29-1 .
CASRAGTSGFLDTQYF TGTGCCAGCAGGGCCGGGACTAGCGGGTTTCTGGATACGCAGTATTTT TRBJ2-3 TRBD2 TRBV25-1 .
CATSDGGYATEAFF TGTGCCACCAGTGATGGGGGGTATGCCACTGAAGCTTTCTTT TRBJ1-1 . TRBV24-1 .
CASSGQGYEQYF TGTGCCAGCAGTGGACAGGGATACGAGCAGTACTTC TRBJ2-7 TRBD1 TRBV25-1 .
CASSTGRGTTSNQPQHF TGTGCCAGTAGTACCGGCAGGGGGACGACTAGCAATCAGCCCCAGCATTTT TRBJ1-5 TRBD1 TRBV19 .
CASSVTSGIGYEQYF TGTGCCAGCAGCGTAACTAGCGGGATAGGGTACGAGCAGTACTTC TRBJ2-7 TRBD2 TRBV7-9 .
CSAGTGTGEQYF TGCAGCGCTGGGACAGGGACTGGAGAGCAGTACTTC TRBJ2-7 TRBD1 TRBV29-1 .
CATSPAGRVGELFF TGTGCCACCTCGCCAGCGGGGCGGGTCGGGGAGCTGTTTTTT TRBJ2-2 TRBD2 TRBV24-1 .
CASSPWRGGEFF TGTGCCAGCAGCCCGTGGCGGGGGGGGGAGTTCTTC TRBJ2-1 TRBD2 TRBV7-8 .
CASSLGGIGTEAFF TGTGCCAGCAGCTTAGGAGGGATCGGCACTGAAGCTTTCTTT TRBJ1-1 . TRBV7-3 .
CASKEGLAERGGTQYF TGTGCCTCCAAAGAGGGACTAGCGGAAAGGGGTGGTACGCAGTATTTT TRBJ2-3 TRBD2 TRBV19 .
CASTPGTGARKEQYF TGTGCCAGCACCCCCGGGACAGGCGCTCGTAAGGAGCAGTACTTC TRBJ2-7 TRBD1 TRBV7-8 .
CASRGTGYSYEQYF TGTGCCAGCAGAGGGACAGGGTATTCCTACGAGCAGTACTTC TRBJ2-7 TRBD1 TRBV6-5 .
CASSERGTETYEQYF TGTGCCAGCAGCGAACGCGGGACAGAGACCTACGAGCAGTACTTC TRBJ2-7 . TRBV11-2 once
CASSARQGNDPGNTIYF TGTGCCAGCAGCGCCCGACAAGGAAATGATCCTGGAAACACCATATATTTT TRBJ1-3 . TRBV9 .
CSATGYDTEAFF TGCAGCGCCACAGGGTACGACACTGAAGCTTTCTTT TRBJ1-1 . TRBV29-1 .
CSVEAGAYGYTF TGCAGCGTTGAGGCAGGGGCCTATGGCTACACCTTC TRBJ1-2 . TRBV29-1 .
CSVQAYDQPQHF TGCAGCGTTCAGGCTTATGATCAGCCCCAGCATTTT TRBJ1-5 . TRBV29-1 .
CAWTTGVIMNTEAFF TGTGCCTGGACGACAGGGGTCATTATGAACACTGAAGCTTTCTTT TRBJ1-1 TRBD1 TRBV30 .
CASKGLANTGELFF TGTGCCAGCAAGGGACTAGCGAACACCGGGGAGCTGTTTTTT TRBJ2-2 TRBD2 TRBV9 .
CASSFDRTGGAEKLFF TGTGCCAGCAGCTTCGACAGGACAGGGGGAGCTGAAAAACTGTTTTTT TRBJ1-4 TRBD1 TRBV7-9 .
CASSLALTMNTEAFF TGTGCCAGCAGCTTAGCGTTGACTATGAACACTGAAGCTTTCTTT TRBJ1-1 . TRBV7-9 once
CASSPSVGTGSNYGYTF TGTGCCAGCTCACCCTCTGTGGGGACAGGGAGTAACTATGGCTACACCTTC TRBJ1-2 TRBD1 TRBV18 .
CASSYQAYEQFF TGTGCCAGCAGTTATCAAGCCTATGAGCAGTTCTTC TRBJ2-1 . TRBV6-2/TRBV6-3 once
CASSWTGPLLTF TGTGCCAGCAGCTGGACAGGGCCCCTTCTTACCTTC TRBJ1-2 TRBD1 TRBV28 .
CASSTKTVGNTEAFF TGCGCCAGCAGCACAAAGACAGTTGGGAACACTGAAGCTTTCTTT TRBJ1-1 . TRBV5-1 once
CASGSGTDNQPQHF TGTGCTAGTGGTAGCGGGACGGACAATCAGCCCCAGCATTTT TRBJ1-5 . TRBV12-5 .
CASSPLASGAQETQYF TGTGCCAGCTCACCATTGGCTAGCGGAGCACAAGAGACCCAGTACTTC TRBJ2-5 TRBD2 TRBV18 .
CASSADTTNTEAFF TGTGCCAGCAGCGCGGACACGACGAACACTGAAGCTTTCTTT TRBJ1-1 . TRBV7-9 .
CAISEPSSQSSGNTIYF TGTGCCATCAGTGAACCATCTTCACAGAGCTCTGGAAACACCATATATTTT TRBJ1-3 . TRBV10-3 once